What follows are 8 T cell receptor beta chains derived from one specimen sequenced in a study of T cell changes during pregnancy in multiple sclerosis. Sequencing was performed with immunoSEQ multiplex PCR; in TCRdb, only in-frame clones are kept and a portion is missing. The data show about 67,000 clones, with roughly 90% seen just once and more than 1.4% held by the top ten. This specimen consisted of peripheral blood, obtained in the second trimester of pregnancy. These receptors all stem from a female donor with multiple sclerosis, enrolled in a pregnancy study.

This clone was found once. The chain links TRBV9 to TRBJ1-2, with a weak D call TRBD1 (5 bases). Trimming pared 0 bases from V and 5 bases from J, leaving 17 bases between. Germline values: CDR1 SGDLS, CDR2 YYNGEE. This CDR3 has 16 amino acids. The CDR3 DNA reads TGTGCCAGCAGCGTAGGATCTGGGGCCGCTATATATGGCTACACCTTC. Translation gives CASSVGSGAAIYGYTF.

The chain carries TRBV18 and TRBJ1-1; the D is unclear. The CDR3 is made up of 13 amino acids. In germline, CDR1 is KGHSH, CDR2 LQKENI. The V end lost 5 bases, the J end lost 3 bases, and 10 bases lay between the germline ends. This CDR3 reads CASSSGEHTEAFF. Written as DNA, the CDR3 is TGTGCCAGCTCAAGCGGAGAGCACACTGAAGCTTTCTTT.

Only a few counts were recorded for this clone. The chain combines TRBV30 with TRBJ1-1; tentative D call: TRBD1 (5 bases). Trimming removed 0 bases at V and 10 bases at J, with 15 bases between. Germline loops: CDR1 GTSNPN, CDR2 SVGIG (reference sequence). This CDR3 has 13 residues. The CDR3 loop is CAWSVRTNGLAFF. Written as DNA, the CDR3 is TGTGCCTGGAGTGTACGGACAAACGGGTTAGCTTTCTTT.

CDR3 in amino acids: CASKTRPDRHTEAFF. CDR3 sequence (DNA): TGTGCCAGTAAAACCCGACCGGACAGACACACTGAAGCTTTCTTT. V gene TRBV19 combines with J gene TRBJ1-1; tentatively, D is TRBD1 (6 bases). In germline, CDR1 is LNHDA, CDR2 SQIVND (reference sequence). The CDR3 contains 15 residues. Deletions cut 7 bases from V and 3 bases from J, with 18 bases between.

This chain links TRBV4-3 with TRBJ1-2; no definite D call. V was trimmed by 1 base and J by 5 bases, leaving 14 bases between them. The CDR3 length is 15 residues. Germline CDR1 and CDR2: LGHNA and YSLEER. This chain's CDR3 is CASSQGFGVEYGYTF. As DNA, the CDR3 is TGCGCCAGCAGCCAAGGATTCGGGGTTGAGTATGGCTACACCTTC.

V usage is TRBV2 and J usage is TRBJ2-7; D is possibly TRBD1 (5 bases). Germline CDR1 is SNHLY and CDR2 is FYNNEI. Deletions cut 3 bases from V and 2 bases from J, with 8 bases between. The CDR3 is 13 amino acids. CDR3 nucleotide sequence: TGTGCCAGCAGTGACGCAGGGACCTACGAGCAGTACTTC. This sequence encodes CASSDAGTYEQYF.

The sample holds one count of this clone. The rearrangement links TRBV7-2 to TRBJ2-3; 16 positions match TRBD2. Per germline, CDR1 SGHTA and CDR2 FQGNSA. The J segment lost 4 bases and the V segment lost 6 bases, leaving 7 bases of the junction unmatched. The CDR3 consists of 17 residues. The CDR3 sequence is CASSSGLAGGMADTQYF. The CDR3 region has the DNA TGTGCCAGCAGTTCGGGACTAGCGGGGGGGATGGCAGATACGCAGTATTTT.

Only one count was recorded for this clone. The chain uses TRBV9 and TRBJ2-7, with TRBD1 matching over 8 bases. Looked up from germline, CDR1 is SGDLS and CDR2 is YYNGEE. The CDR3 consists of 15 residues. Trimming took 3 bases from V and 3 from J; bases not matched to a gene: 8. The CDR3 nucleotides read TGTGCCAGCAGCGCAGGACAGGGTGCAGGCTACGAGCAGTACTTC. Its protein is CASSAGQGAGYEQYF.